This passage covers 30 T cell receptor beta chains from one sample sequenced in a study of cytomegalovirus exposure and HLA in healthy donors. The study ran its PCR with 60 Vbeta and 13 Jbeta primers. Here immunoSEQ multiplex PCR was the method, and the copy in TCRdb shows in-frame clones only, minus some. The sample lists some 140,000 clones, roughly 9.6% occurring once. The sequencing sample was made of PBMCs. Receptor source: a woman aged 40 to 49 in good health and CMV-seropositive.

J is TRBJ2-3 and V is TRBV5-1, with a tentative D call TRBD2 (6 bases). The CDR3 contains 16 residues. With 0 bases removed from V and 6 bases from J, the gap between germline ends came to 17 bases. In germline, CDR1 is SGHRS, CDR2 YFSETQ. DNA for the CDR3: TGCGCCAGCAGCTTGGCCCCCGTCGCGGGGCGCGATACGCAGTATTTT. It encodes CASSLAPVAGRDTQYF.

This clone appeared a few times. The chain carries TRBV21-1 and TRBJ2-3; no check of the table's D call, TRBD2, against the DNA was made. TRBV21-1 is a pseudogene locus. The CDR3 consists of 14 residues. DNA of the CDR3: TGTGCCAGCATGACTAGCGGGGGTAGGGATACGCAGTATTTT. Its translation is CASMTSGGRDTQYF.

This clone showed up just once. The CDR3 region has the DNA TGCGCCAGCAGCCACCCTTTTGGACTCAGCACCACAACCGGCACAGATACGCAGTATTTT. This codes for CASSHPFGLSTTTGTDTQYF. The chain has TRBV4-1 and TRBJ2-3; the D gene is possibly TRBD2 (5 bases). The germline V gene encodes CDR1 MGHRA and CDR2 YSYEKL. Trimming stripped 3 bases from V and 1 base from J, with 26 bases between. The CDR3 runs to 20 residues.

The V gene is TRBV2, the J gene TRBJ2-7, with D possibly matching TRBD1 (6 bases). This CDR3 is built from 15 residues. Germline lookup yields CDR1 SNHLY and CDR2 FYNNEI. With 6 bases removed from V and 0 bases from J, the gap between germline ends came to 15 bases. This CDR3 reads CASSAQGPGSYEQYF. CDR3 bases: TGTGCCAGCAGCGCACAGGGCCCCGGCTCCTACGAGCAGTACTTC. Looking up the rest from reference TRBV2 and TRBJ2-7 gives the full variable domain: EPEVTQTPSHQVTQMGQEVILRCVPISNHLYFYWYRQILGQKVEFLVSFYNNEISEKSEIFDDQFSVERPDGSNFTLKIRSTKLEDSAMYFCASSAQGPGSYEQYFGPGTRLTVT.

The gene calls are TRBV6-5 and TRBJ2-3; perhaps TRBD2 as D (6 bases). The CDR3 totals 15 residues. The V end was cut by 6 bases, the J end by 5 bases, with 18 bases between. Germline values: CDR1 MNHEY, CDR2 SVGAGI. The CDR3 coding sequence is TGTGCCAGCAGACCCACGGGAGCGGCGATAGATACGCAGTATTTT. Translated, it gives CASRPTGAAIDTQYF.

There are a few counts of this clone. This rearrangement joins TRBV7-6 to TRBJ1-3, with 7 bases that match TRBD1. Germline V gives CDR1 SGHVS, CDR2 FNYEAQ. The CDR3 extends over 14 amino acids. V was pared by 3 bases and J by 8 bases, with 7 bases of the junction left unmatched. CDR3 sequence reads: CASSLVGQSDTIYF. CDR3 sequence (DNA): TGTGCCAGCAGCTTGGTGGGACAGTCGGACACCATATATTTT.

The chain has TRBV19 and TRBJ2-7; D possibly corresponds to TRBD1 (5 bases). Germline V CDR1 and CDR2: LNHDA, SQIVND (reference sequence). The CDR3 consists of 14 residues. The V end lost 5 bases, the J end lost 3 bases, and 14 bases lay between the germline ends. For the CDR3, the DNA is TGTGCCAGTAGTCCAGACCCCGACAGCTACGAGCAGTACTTC. Protein: CASSPDPDSYEQYF.

Remarks on this clone: The sample contains more than one DNA sequence encoding this CDR3. This sequence joins TRBV7-9 and TRBJ2-1, with 7 bases identical to TRBD2. CDR1 is SEHNR, CDR2 FQNEAQ, per germline (reference sequence). The trim removed 6 bases at V and 15 bases at J, leaving 14 bases unmatched. This CDR3 has 13 amino acids. Here the CDR3 reads CASSSEGLPGGFF. The CDR3 DNA is TGTGCCAGCAGTTCCGAGGGACTACCGGGGGGGTTCTTC. Supplemented by reference TRBV7-9 and TRBJ2-1, the full variable domain reads DTGVSQNPRHKITKRGQNVTFRCDPISEHNRLYWYRQTLGQGPEFLTYFQNEAQLEKSRLLSDRFSAERPKGSFSTLEIQRTEQGDSAMYLCASSSEGLPGGFFGPGTRLTVL.

V usage is TRBV7-8 and J usage is TRBJ1-5; possible D gene TRBD1, 6 bases. Trimming shortened V by 5 bases and J by 4 bases, and 15 bases separated the two germline ends. Germline CDR1 and CDR2: SGHVS and FQNEAQ. The CDR3 is 15 amino acids. The chain's CDR3 is CASSPSRDINQPQHF. CDR3 coding DNA: TGTGCCAGCAGCCCGAGCCGGGACATTAATCAGCCCCAGCATTTT.

The CDR3 loop reads CASSPRDPGDEKLFF. The CDR3, as DNA: TGTGCCAGCTCACCCCGGGACCCGGGGGATGAAAAACTGTTTTTT. V usage is TRBV18 and J usage is TRBJ1-4; D is perhaps TRBD1 (5 bases). V was trimmed by 3 bases and J by 6 bases, leaving 14 bases between them. Per germline, CDR1 KGHSH and CDR2 LQKENI. This CDR3 has 15 amino acids.

This clone was seen a handful of times. The V gene is TRBV5-1, the J gene TRBJ2-5; 9 nucleotides agree with TRBD2. From germline, CDR1 is SGHRS and CDR2 YFSETQ. The CDR3 consists of 14 residues. Trimming took 5 bases from V and 4 from J; bases not matched to a gene: 6. The CDR3 loop is CASRAGGIIETQYF. DNA of the CDR3: TGCGCCAGCAGAGCGGGGGGTATAATAGAGACCCAGTACTTC.

The chain couples TRBV6-4 to TRBJ2-3; D call uncertain. CDR1 is MRHNA and CDR2 is SNTAGT in the germline V gene. Trimming removed 2 bases from V and 4 bases from J, with 7 bases in between. The CDR3 contains 13 residues. CDR3 sequence reads: CASSDTIADTQYF. In nucleotides, the CDR3 is TGTGCCAGCAGTGACACTATAGCAGATACGCAGTATTTT.

The chain recombines TRBV6-5 with TRBJ1-2; D is perhaps TRBD1 (6 bases). Trimming took 0 bases from V and 8 from J, leaving 10 bases between them. CDR3 length: 13 amino acids. Germline CDR1 MNHEY, CDR2 SVGAGI. Written as DNA, the CDR3 is TGTGCCAGCAGTTACTCGATTGGGACAGGCTACACCTTC. Encoded protein: CASSYSIGTGYTF.

This clone was detected a few times. This chain uses TRBV10-2 with TRBJ2-7, with D possibly matching TRBD2 (5 bases). Looked up from germline, CDR1 is WSHSY and CDR2 is SAAADI. The germline V and J ends were trimmed by 2 bases and 6 bases, with 14 bases remaining between them. This CDR3 is built from 14 residues. CDR3 loop: CASSELQEVGEQYF. For the CDR3, the DNA is TGCGCCAGCAGTGAGCTGCAGGAGGTAGGCGAGCAGTACTTC.

This clone was picked up a small number of times. The rearrangement links TRBV29-1 to TRBJ1-2, with 10 nucleotides matching TRBD1. Trimming removed 6 bases from V and 4 bases from J; junction bases left unmatched: 2. The CDR3 is 12 amino acids. Germline CDR1 and CDR2: SQVTM and ANQGSEA. DNA of the CDR3: TGCAGCGTGACAGGGGGCTTCTATGGCTACACCTTC. Translating gives CSVTGGFYGYTF. Filled out from reference TRBV29-1 and TRBJ1-2, the complete variable domain reads SAVISQKPSRDICQRGTSLTIQCQVDSQVTMMFWYRQQPGQSLTLIATANQGSEATYESGFVIDKFPISRPNLTFSTLTVSNMSPEDSSIYLCSVTGGFYGYTFGSGTRLTVV.

This chain uses TRBV5-1 with TRBJ2-1, with 8 nucleotides matching TRBD2. Germline V gives CDR1 SGHRS, CDR2 YFSETQ. CDR3 length: 15 residues. V lost 1 base to trimming and J lost 5 bases; unmatched junction nucleotides: 5. The CDR3 loop reads CASSLTSGWNNEQFF. CDR3 sequence (DNA): TGCGCCAGCAGCTTGACTAGCGGATGGAACAATGAGCAGTTCTTC.

The chain employs TRBV29-1 and TRBJ1-4, with D possibly being TRBD1 (5 bases). The CDR3 has 12 residues. Trimming shortened V by 5 bases and J by 4 bases, and 8 bases separated the two germline ends. Germline assignment: CDR1 SQVTM and CDR2 ANQGSEA. CDR3 coding DNA: TGCAGCGTTCAGGGAATTAATGAAAAACTGTTTTTT. This sequence encodes CSVQGINEKLFF.

The V gene is TRBV9, the J gene TRBJ1-4; TRBD1 might be the D (5 bases). The V gene lost 4 bases and the J gene lost 7 bases, with 14 bases spanning the gap. CDR1 SGDLS and CDR2 YYNGEE come from the germline V gene. The CDR3 is 14 residues long. This chain's CDR3 is CASSPQGTGEKLFF. Here the CDR3 DNA reads TGTGCCAGCAGCCCTCAAGGGACTGGTGAAAAACTGTTTTTT.

This clone has only a few counts. This sequence joins TRBV2 and TRBJ1-2; 8 nucleotides line up with TRBD1. This CDR3 has 12 amino acids. Germline lookup yields CDR1 SNHLY and CDR2 FYNNEI. V was clipped by 11 bases and J by 4 bases; unmatched bases: 6. CDR3 nucleotide sequence: TGTGCCTCTCAGGACAGGGCCTATGGCTACACCTTC. Protein sequence: CASQDRAYGYTF.

The chain combines TRBV4-2 with TRBJ1-6; tentative D call: TRBD1 (5 bases). The CDR3 contains 20 residues. The germline V gene encodes CDR1 LGHNA and CDR2 YNFKEQ. The V gene lost 0 bases and the J gene lost 0 bases, with 18 bases spanning the gap. The chain's CDR3 is CASSQDTPGRSSSYNSPLHF. CDR3 in DNA: TGTGCCAGCAGCCAAGATACGCCAGGGAGGTCGAGCTCCTATAATTCACCCCTCCACTTT.

The table lists this clone with a few counts. CDR3 loop: CASSSSGTGVSPLHF. The DNA of the CDR3 is TGTGCCAGCAGCTCCTCCGGGACAGGGGTTTCACCCCTCCACTTT. J is TRBJ1-6 and V is TRBV5-6; TRBD1 agrees at 10 bases. The junction had 6 bases not matched to a gene; V was cut back by 3 bases and J by 9 bases. The CDR3 is 15 amino acids. Germline lookup yields CDR1 SGHDT and CDR2 YYEEEE.

The genes are TRBV10-3 and TRBJ1-5, with 8 bases matching TRBD1. Germline lookup yields CDR1 ENHRY and CDR2 SYGVKD. V shed 6 bases, J shed 7 bases, and the junction held 8 bases outside the gene matches. The CDR3 totals 14 residues. CDR3 in amino acids: CAIRGDRGGQPQHF. CDR3 coding DNA: TGTGCCATCAGGGGAGACAGGGGCGGCCAGCCCCAGCATTTT.

This clone was observed a few times. This chain connects TRBV19 to TRBJ2-5; D gene ambiguous. The CDR3 length is 13 residues. The V end lost 4 bases, the J end lost 5 bases, and 11 bases lay between the germline ends. Per germline, CDR1 LNHDA and CDR2 SQIVND (reference sequence). The CDR3 region is CASSTFFSETQYF. The CDR3 bases are TGTGCCAGTAGTACGTTTTTTTCGGAGACCCAGTACTTC.

The chain couples TRBV9 to TRBJ1-1; TRBD1 matches at 8 bases. The V gene end was trimmed by 3 bases and the J gene end by 0 bases; junction bases not matched to a gene: 4. Germline assignment: CDR1 SGDLS and CDR2 YYNGEE. CDR3 length equals 15 residues. The CDR3 reads CASSGPGQVNTEAFF. CDR3 bases: TGTGCCAGCAGCGGTCCGGGACAGGTGAACACTGAAGCTTTCTTT.

The chain carries TRBV9 and TRBJ1-1; 9 bases are shared with TRBD1. This CDR3 is 14 amino acids long. Germline trimming cut 0 bases from V and 9 bases from J; bases unmatched to any gene: 6. Germline V gives CDR1 SGDLS, CDR2 YYNGEE. The CDR3 region has the DNA TGTGCCAGCAGCGTAGTAGGGACAGGGATTAAAGCTTTCTTT. This codes for CASSVVGTGIKAFF.

The sample holds a few counts of this clone. V is TRBV19 and J is TRBJ2-2; TRBD2 matches 10 bases. Germline V gives CDR1 LNHDA, CDR2 SQIVND (reference sequence). V lost 0 bases, J lost 3 bases, and 7 bases stayed unmatched. This CDR3 is 18 amino acids long. CDR3 protein: CASSIDPRLAGDTGELFF. The CDR3 nucleotides read TGTGCCAGTAGTATAGATCCGAGGCTAGCGGGGGACACCGGGGAGCTGTTTTTT.

A few counts support this clone. This sequence joins TRBV6-1 and TRBJ2-1, with 8 bases fitting TRBD2. This CDR3 region has 13 residues. V lost 5 bases and J lost 14; bases outside the gene matches: 11. Germline assignment: CDR1 MNHNS and CDR2 SASEGT. The CDR3 nucleotides read TGTGCCAGCAGTTCCATCCCCGGGACTAGAGAGTTCTTC. It specifies CASSSIPGTREFF.

This clone appeared a few times. V gene TRBV19 combines with J gene TRBJ1-5; no clear D. There are 14 residues in the CDR3. The ends were cut back, 4 bases at V and 2 bases at J, with 9 bases in the middle. The germline V gene has CDR1 LNHDA and CDR2 SQIVND (reference sequence). CDR3 nucleotides: TGTGCCAGTAGTACTATCGCACGCAATCAGCCCCAGCATTTT. As protein: CASSTIARNQPQHF.

This clone was seen ten or more times. The chain employs TRBV2 and TRBJ1-3; D not resolved. CDR3 size: 14 residues. V gave up 6 bases and J gave up 2 bases, with 11 bases separating them. In germline, CDR1 is SNHLY, CDR2 FYNNEI. For the CDR3, the DNA is TGTGCCAGCAGCGTTACAGCTGCTGGAAACACCATATATTTT. Its protein product is CASSVTAAGNTIYF.

A few counts support this clone. This chain joins TRBV5-6 and TRBJ2-1; D unclear. V was cut by 5 bases and J by 6 bases, with 15 bases left in between. There are 14 residues in the CDR3. CDR1 and CDR2 from the germline V gene are SGHDT and YYEEEE. CDR3 residues: CASSPTVPSNEQFF. For the CDR3, the DNA is TGTGCCAGCAGTCCTACGGTGCCGAGCAATGAGCAGTTCTTC. The full variable domain, its missing parts supplied by reference TRBV5-6 and TRBJ2-1, is DAGVTQSPTHLIKTRGQQVTLRCSPKSGHDTVSWYQQALGQGPQFIFQYYEEEERQRGNFPDRFSGHQFPNYSSELNVNALLLGDSALYLCASSPTVPSNEQFFGPGTRLTVL.